The rows below give T cell receptor beta chains drawn from one sample of a study of T cell responses to AZD1222 COVID-19 vaccine. Repertoires were generated with immunoSEQ multiplex PCR, while TCRdb's copy carries only in-frame clones and drops some. The table has approximately 190,000 clones, around 90% seen once. The source was peripheral blood, collected 28 days after the second dose of the MenACWY control vaccine. All receptors derive from an adult who received the MenACWY meningococcal vaccine as a control. Both conserved end residues are part of each CDR3. Each record gives: clone size, V gene, D gene, J gene, CDR3 protein, CDR3 DNA. The D gene is left open where the match is weak. Size values are once, few and many counts, or a class for expanded clones, and some rows have none.

.	TRBV6-5	.	TRBJ1-2	CASSSRFSDGYTF	TGTGCCAGCAGTTCCCGGTTTTCGGATGGCTACACCTTC
.	TRBV20-1	.	TRBJ1-2	CSAAWVGTF	TGCAGTGCTGCCTGGGTCGGCACCTTC
.	TRBV12-3/TRBV12-4	.	TRBJ1-1	CASSDPPNTEAFF	TGTGCCAGCAGTGATCCACCAAACACTGAAGCTTTCTTT
.	TRBV25-1	TRBD2	TRBJ2-5	CASTSGRPQETQYF	TGTGCCAGCACTAGCGGGAGGCCTCAAGAGACCCAGTACTTC
.	TRBV19	.	TRBJ2-7	CASSIAPGSGTSGQYF	TGTGCCAGTAGTATAGCCCCCGGGTCGGGGACCTCCGGGCAGTACTTC
.	TRBV19	TRBD1	TRBJ2-7	CASSIRDRDYEQYF	TGTGCCAGTAGTATTCGGGACAGAGACTACGAGCAGTACTTC
.	TRBV11-1	.	TRBJ1-1	CASSLAHGDRAFF	TGTGCCAGCAGCTTAGCGCACGGGGATCGGGCTTTCTTT
.	TRBV12-5	.	TRBJ2-3	CASGFPTYTDTQYF	TGTGCTAGTGGTTTTCCGACCTATACAGATACGCAGTATTTT
.	TRBV18	TRBD2	TRBJ2-2	CASSQAGLAGTGELFF	TGTGCCAGCTCGCAAGCGGGACTAGCGGGCACCGGGGAGCTGTTTTTT
.	TRBV4-1	.	TRBJ2-7	CASSQGVGWEQYF	TGCGCCAGCAGCCAAGGGGTTGGGTGGGAGCAGTACTTC
.	TRBV2	.	TRBJ2-3	CARAVLQDTQYF	TGTGCCAGGGCGGTCCTACAAGATACGCAGTATTTT
.	TRBV9	TRBD2	TRBJ2-5	CASSQTGLAGETQYF	TGTGCCAGCAGCCAGACCGGACTAGCGGGAGAGACCCAGTACTTC
.	TRBV29-1	TRBD1	TRBJ1-2	CSVAWTGGFYGYTF	TGCAGCGTTGCCTGGACAGGGGGCTTCTATGGCTACACCTTC
.	TRBV13	.	TRBJ2-7	CASSLRVSYEQYF	TGTGCCAGCAGCCTCAGAGTCTCCTACGAGCAGTACTTC
.	TRBV19	.	TRBJ1-1	CASSIVRNTEAFF	TGTGCCAGTAGTATAGTAAGAAACACTGAAGCTTTCTTT
.	TRBV11-3	.	TRBJ1-3	CASSSDRGNTIYF	TGTGCCAGCAGCTCCGACAGGGGAAACACCATATATTTT
.	TRBV11-2	.	TRBJ1-1	CASSLSGEYTEAFF	TGTGCCAGCAGCTTATCTGGGGAGTACACTGAAGCTTTCTTT
once	TRBV28	.	TRBJ2-7	CASSFGLGNEQYF	TGTGCCAGCAGTTTCGGGTTGGGGAACGAGCAGTACTTC
.	TRBV20-1	.	TRBJ1-1	CSASKQGPLNTEAFF	TGCAGTGCTAGTAAGCAGGGCCCCCTGAACACTGAAGCTTTCTTT
.	TRBV27	.	TRBJ2-1	CASRKEGLVYNEQFF	TGTGCCAGCAGAAAAGAGGGACTCGTATACAATGAGCAGTTCTTC